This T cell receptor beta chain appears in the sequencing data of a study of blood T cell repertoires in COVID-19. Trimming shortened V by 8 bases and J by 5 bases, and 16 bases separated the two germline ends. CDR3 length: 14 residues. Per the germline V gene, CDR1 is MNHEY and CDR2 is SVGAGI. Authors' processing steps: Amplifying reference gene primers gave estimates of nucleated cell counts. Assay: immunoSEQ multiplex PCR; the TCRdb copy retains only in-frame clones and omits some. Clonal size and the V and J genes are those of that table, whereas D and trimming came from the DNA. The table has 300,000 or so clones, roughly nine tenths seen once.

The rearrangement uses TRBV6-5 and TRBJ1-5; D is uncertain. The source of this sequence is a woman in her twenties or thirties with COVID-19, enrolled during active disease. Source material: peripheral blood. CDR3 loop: CASRWAVRDQPQHF. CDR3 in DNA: TGTGCCAGCCGTTGGGCTGTGAGGGATCAGCCCCAGCATTTT.